The rows below give T cell receptor beta chains drawn from one sample of a study of blood T cell repertoires in COVID-19. This table comes from immunoSEQ multiplex PCR, and its TCRdb copy is limited to in-frame clones, with some not included. The profile covers some 250,000 clones, with about 87% appearing a single time and roughly 4.9% taken by the ten largest. The specimen was peripheral blood. Receptor source: a woman between 55 and 75 years old with COVID-19, enrolled during active disease. CDR3s include the opening cysteine and the closing phenylalanine or tryptophan. Fields, in order: D gene, J gene, V gene, clone size, CDR3 protein, CDR3 DNA. The D gene is left open where the match is weak. Where a row states a size, it is once, few, many or the class of an expanded clone; other rows omit it.

d_call: TRBD1; j_call: TRBJ1-2; v_call: TRBV27; clone_size: .; cdr3_aa: CASSLGLGDRGVGDYGYTF; cdr3_nt: TGTGCCAGCAGTTTGGGCTTAGGCGACAGGGGGGTGGGTGACTATGGCTACACCTTC
d_call: TRBD2; j_call: TRBJ2-7; v_call: TRBV19; clone_size: .; cdr3_aa: CASSRSGSEYEQYF; cdr3_nt: TGTGCCAGTAGTCGTAGCGGGAGCGAATACGAGCAGTACTTC
d_call: .; j_call: TRBJ2-1; v_call: TRBV5-1; clone_size: .; cdr3_aa: CASSPDNEQFF; cdr3_nt: TGCGCCAGCAGCCCGGACAATGAGCAGTTCTTC
d_call: .; j_call: TRBJ2-1; v_call: TRBV5-1; clone_size: .; cdr3_aa: CASSLDGSSNEQFF; cdr3_nt: TGCGCCAGCAGCTTGGATGGTAGCAGCAATGAGCAGTTCTTC
d_call: TRBD2; j_call: TRBJ2-7; v_call: TRBV10-3; clone_size: .; cdr3_aa: CATRGPAGGGEQYF; cdr3_nt: TGTGCCACACGGGGACCTGCGGGAGGGGGAGAGCAGTACTTC
d_call: .; j_call: TRBJ1-1; v_call: TRBV28; clone_size: .; cdr3_aa: CASSTPGPGVRRTEAFF; cdr3_nt: TGTGCCAGCAGCACCCCGGGTCCGGGGGTTAGGAGGACTGAAGCTTTCTTT
d_call: .; j_call: TRBJ1-5; v_call: TRBV6-1; clone_size: .; cdr3_aa: CASSEFRGGGNQPQHF; cdr3_nt: TGTGCCAGCAGTGAATTTAGGGGGGGCGGCAATCAGCCCCAGCATTTT
d_call: TRBD1; j_call: TRBJ2-7; v_call: TRBV7-2; clone_size: .; cdr3_aa: CASSHGQGAEQYF; cdr3_nt: TGTGCCAGCAGCCACGGACAGGGTGCCGAGCAGTACTTC
d_call: .; j_call: TRBJ1-2; v_call: TRBV19; clone_size: .; cdr3_aa: CASSKSGERYGYTF; cdr3_nt: TGTGCCAGTAGTAAATCAGGGGAACGGTATGGCTACACCTTC
d_call: .; j_call: TRBJ1-2; v_call: TRBV29-1; clone_size: .; cdr3_aa: CSVGGGAYGYTF; cdr3_nt: TGCAGCGTCGGTGGGGGGGCATATGGCTACACCTTC
d_call: TRBD2; j_call: TRBJ2-7; v_call: TRBV6-5; clone_size: .; cdr3_aa: CASRPPSGEGYEQYF; cdr3_nt: TGTGCCAGCAGGCCCCCTAGCGGAGAGGGCTACGAGCAGTACTTC
d_call: .; j_call: TRBJ2-6; v_call: TRBV5-4; clone_size: many; cdr3_aa: CASTQGGSANVLTF; cdr3_nt: TGTGCCAGCACCCAGGGGGGTTCGGCCAACGTCCTGACTTTC
d_call: .; j_call: TRBJ2-7; v_call: TRBV5-1; clone_size: .; cdr3_aa: CASSFQGQHEQYF; cdr3_nt: TGCGCCAGCAGCTTCCAGGGTCAACACGAGCAGTACTTC
d_call: TRBD1; j_call: TRBJ1-1; v_call: TRBV16; clone_size: .; cdr3_aa: CASSRLRQGARTEAFF; cdr3_nt: TGTGCCAGCAGCCGACTTAGACAGGGGGCGCGAACTGAAGCTTTCTTT
d_call: TRBD1; j_call: TRBJ1-5; v_call: TRBV25-1; clone_size: .; cdr3_aa: CASSGTGAGQPQHF; cdr3_nt: TGTGCCAGCAGTGGAACAGGGGCCGGACAGCCCCAGCATTTT